These T cell receptor beta chains were read from a single sample in a study of beta chain features in type 1 diabetes. TCRdb's copy holds only in-frame clones and misses some; the assay was immunoSEQ multiplex PCR. Altogether around 300,000 clones are present, approximately 15% being singletons, with the ten largest covering 0.015% to 0.017%. Source material: naive CD4+ T cells from blood. The receptor source for this set is a man aged 18 to 29 with type 1 diabetes. Each CDR3 is given with its conserved first and last residue.

j_call v_call cdr3_aa
TRBJ1-2 TRBV11-2 CASSIGQVNYGYTF
TRBJ2-7 TRBV5-1 CASSRDRDEQYF
TRBJ2-5 TRBV5-6 CASSRLAGGPYF
TRBJ2-5 TRBV2 CASNPLSGLAAETQYF
TRBJ2-3 TRBV15 CATSRDPGGRDTQYF
TRBJ2-3 TRBV19 CASSARVGDTQYF
TRBJ1-2 TRBV29-1 CSVEEAREGNYGYTF
TRBJ2-7 TRBV7-2 CASRTEREAYEQYF
TRBJ1-5 TRBV19 CASSSPSTGNQPQHF
TRBJ2-5 TRBV5-1 CASSLEGQGGETQYF
TRBJ2-1 TRBV10-3 CAIRPGITQGEQFF
TRBJ2-1 TRBV4-3 CASSQDWLAGGSYNEQFF
TRBJ2-2 TRBV4-3 CASSQDRGRTGELFF
TRBJ2-7 TRBV9 CASSPRTSGTSGVQVYEQYF
TRBJ1-6 TRBV5-4 CASSRAQENNSPLHF
TRBJ2-7 TRBV28 CASMVTGGFYEQYF
TRBJ2-5 TRBV5-1 CASSLPGLAGGETQYF